The 9 T cell receptor beta chains given below trace back to one sample, sequenced in a study of blood T cells in healthy people across ages. The use of a sample-barcoded 5' primer and a J-beta primer mix characterized a second PCR of roughly 6 to 11 cycles. TCRdb re-called the 5' RACE reads with MiXCR, one entry per CDR3 protein. The sample lists some 1.5 million distinct CDR3 sequences, 28% occurring once. Sequenced sample: blood. These receptors all stem from a woman aged 25 to 39 in good health.

The chain uses TRBV24-1 and TRBJ2-3, with 9 nucleotides matching TRBD2. Trimming removed 5 bases from V and 1 base from J; junction bases left unmatched: 6. CDR3 length: 16 amino acids. CDR1 is KGHDR and CDR2 is SFDVKD in the germline V gene. CDR3 sequence (DNA): TGTGCCACCAGTGCTCCAGAGCGGGGGGGCACAGATACGCAGTATTTT. This codes for CATSAPERGGTDTQYF.

This clonotype was seen repeatedly, ten times or more. V and J are TRBV5-1 and TRBJ2-6, with 8 nucleotides matching TRBD2. CDR1 is SGHRS, CDR2 YFSETQ, per germline. The CDR3 is 16 residues long. The V segment lost 7 bases and the J segment 2 bases; nucleotides outside the gene matches: 8. CDR3 sequence: CASGAGGEAGANVLTF. The CDR3 coding sequence is TGCGCCAGCGGTGCGGGGGGAGAAGCTGGGGCCAACGTCCTGACTTTC.

At least ten counts were recorded for this clonotype. The chain has TRBV12-3 or TRBV12-4 and TRBJ2-7, with D perhaps matching TRBD2 (5 bases). CDR3 length equals 12 residues. V gave up 3 bases and J gave up 5 bases, with 8 bases separating them. The CDR3 sequence is CASSFMEDEQYF. The CDR3 nucleotides are TGTGCCAGCAGTTTTATGGAGGACGAGCAGTACTTC.

This clonotype was counted ten times or more. The chain is built from TRBV12-5 and TRBJ2-7, with a weak D call TRBD1 (6 bases). The CDR3 covers 15 residues. Germline values: CDR1 LGHNT, CDR2 FRNRAP. V lost 6 bases, J lost 2 bases, and 17 bases lay in between. In nucleotides, the CDR3 is TGTGCTAGTGGCCATACTGCTAGGGGGACCTACGAGCAGTACTTC. It is translated as CASGHTARGTYEQYF.

The CDR3 DNA follows: TGTGCCAGCAGCCTCGGACTAGCGGGTCCTGGGGAGACCCAGTACTTC. It translates to CASSLGLAGPGETQYF. J is TRBJ2-5 and V is TRBV7-3; 11 nucleotides align to TRBD2. Trimming cost V 5 bases and J 5 bases; bases outside gene matches: 10. Looked up from germline, CDR1 is SGHTA and CDR2 is FQGTGA. This CDR3 has 16 amino acids.

CDR3 bases: TGTGCCAGCCGCCGATTGAACACCGGGGAGCTGTTTTTT. Protein: CASRRLNTGELFF. The chain has TRBV6-5 and TRBJ2-2; no firm D call. The CDR3 length is 13 residues. V shed 8 bases and J shed 1 base, with 8 bases lying between them. Looked up from germline, CDR1 is MNHEY and CDR2 is SVGAGI.

V gene TRBV6-5 combines with J gene TRBJ1-2, with 9 nucleotides matching TRBD1. Germline CDR1 MNHEY, CDR2 SVGAGI. V lost 2 bases to trimming and J lost 3 bases; unmatched junction nucleotides: 1. The CDR3 is 14 amino acids. In DNA, the CDR3 is TGTGCCAGCAGTTACGGACAGGGGTACTATGGCTACACCTTC. It codes for CASSYGQGYYGYTF.

This chain links TRBV7-2 with TRBJ2-7; the D gene could be TRBD1 or TRBD2 (6 bases each). The CDR3 contains 16 residues. Trimming pared 0 bases from V and 4 bases from J, leaving 16 bases between. Germline loops: CDR1 SGHTA, CDR2 FQGNSA. In DNA, the CDR3 is TGTGCCAGCAGCTTAGCCGGCGTGCGCGGGACATACGAGCAGTACTTC. Its translation is CASSLAGVRGTYEQYF.

This clonotype was observed at least ten times. This chain uses TRBV20-1 with TRBJ1-5; D gene ambiguous. The CDR3 sequence is 13 residues long. CDR1 is DFQATT, CDR2 SNEGSKA, per germline (reference sequence). V was clipped by 5 bases and J by 4 bases, with 12 bases between them. The CDR3 here is CSALTGPNQPQHF. The DNA of the CDR3 is TGCAGTGCTCTGACGGGCCCGAATCAGCCCCAGCATTTT.